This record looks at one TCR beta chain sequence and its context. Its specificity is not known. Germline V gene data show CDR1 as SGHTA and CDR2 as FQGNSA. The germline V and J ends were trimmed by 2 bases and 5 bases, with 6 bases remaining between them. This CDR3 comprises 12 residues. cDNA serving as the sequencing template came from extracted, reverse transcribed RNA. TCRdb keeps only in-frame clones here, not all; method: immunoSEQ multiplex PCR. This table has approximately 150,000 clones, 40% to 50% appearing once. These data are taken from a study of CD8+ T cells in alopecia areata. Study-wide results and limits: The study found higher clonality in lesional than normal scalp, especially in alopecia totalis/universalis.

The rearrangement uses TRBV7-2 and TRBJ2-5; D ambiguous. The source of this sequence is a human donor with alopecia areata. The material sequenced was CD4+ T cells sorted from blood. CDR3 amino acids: CASSLLWETQYF. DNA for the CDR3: TGTGCCAGCAGCTTATTATGGGAGACCCAGTACTTC.